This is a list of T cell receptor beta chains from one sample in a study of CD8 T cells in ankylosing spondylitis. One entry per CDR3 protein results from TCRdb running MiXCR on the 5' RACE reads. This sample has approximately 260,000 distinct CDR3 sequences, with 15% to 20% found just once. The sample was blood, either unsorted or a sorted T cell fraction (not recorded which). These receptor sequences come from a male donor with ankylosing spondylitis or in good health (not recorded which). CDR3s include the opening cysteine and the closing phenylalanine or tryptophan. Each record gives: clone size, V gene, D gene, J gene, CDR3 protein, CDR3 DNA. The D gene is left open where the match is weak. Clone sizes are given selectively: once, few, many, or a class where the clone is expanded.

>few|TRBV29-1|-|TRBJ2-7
CSALGTYYEQYF
TGCAGCGCGCTGGGGACTTACTACGAGCAGTACTTC
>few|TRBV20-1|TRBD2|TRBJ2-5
CSAWTREETQYF
TGCAGTGCCTGGACTAGAGAAGAGACCCAGTACTTC
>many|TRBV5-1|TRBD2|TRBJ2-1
CASSLGSGHEQFF
TGCGCCAGCAGCTTGGGTAGCGGGCATGAGCAGTTCTTC
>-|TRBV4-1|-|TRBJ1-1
CASSQDPSTELAFF
TGCGCCAGCAGCCAAGACCCCTCGACAGAGCTTGCTTTCTTT
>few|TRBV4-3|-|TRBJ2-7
CASSQAGAVNEQYF
TGCGCCAGCAGCCAAGCGGGAGCAGTGAACGAGCAGTACTTC
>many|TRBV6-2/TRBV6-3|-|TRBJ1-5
CASSSGPATGQPQHF
TGTGCCAGCAGTTCGGGACCCGCTACGGGTCAGCCCCAGCATTTT
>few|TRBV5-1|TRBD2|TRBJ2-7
CASSREVHEVKYEQYF
TGCGCCAGCAGCCGGGAGGTCCACGAGGTGAAGTACGAGCAGTACTTC
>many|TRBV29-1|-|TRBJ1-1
CSTRGGMNTEAFF
TGCAGCACACGGGGGGGGATGAACACTGAAGCTTTCTTT
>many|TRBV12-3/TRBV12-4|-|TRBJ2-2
CASSLGSGNTGELFF
TGTGCCAGCAGTTTAGGTAGCGGGAACACCGGGGAGCTGTTTTTT
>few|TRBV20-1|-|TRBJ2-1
CSGLADLNNEQFF
TGCAGTGGATTAGCGGACTTAAACAATGAGCAGTTCTTC
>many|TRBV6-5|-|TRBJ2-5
CASSYEAGQETQYF
TGTGCCAGCAGTTACGAGGCGGGACAAGAGACCCAGTACTTC
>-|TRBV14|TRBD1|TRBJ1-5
CASSHRTGGNQPQHF
TGTGCCAGCAGCCATAGGACAGGGGGCAATCAGCCCCAGCATTTT
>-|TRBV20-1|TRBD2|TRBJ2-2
CSASQSWEGGELFF
TGCAGTGCTAGCCAGTCCTGGGAGGGCGGGGAGCTGTTTTTT
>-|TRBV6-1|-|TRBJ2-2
CASRSWTETGGELFF
TGTGCCAGCAGATCTTGGACAGAGACGGGCGGGGAGCTGTTTTTT
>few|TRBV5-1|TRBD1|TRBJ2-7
CASSIGQDWSSYEQYF
TGCGCCAGCAGCATTGGACAGGACTGGAGCTCCTACGAGCAGTACTTC
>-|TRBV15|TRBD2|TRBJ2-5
CATSRLAGGSQETQYF
TGTGCCACCAGTCGGCTAGCGGGAGGATCTCAGGAGACCCAGTACTTC
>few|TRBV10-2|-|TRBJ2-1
CASRNRSNEQFF
TGCGCCAGCAGAAACCGGAGCAATGAGCAGTTCTTC
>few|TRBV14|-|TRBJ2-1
CASSQGGRPHEQFF
TGTGCCAGCAGCCAAGGAGGGAGACCCCATGAGCAGTTCTTC
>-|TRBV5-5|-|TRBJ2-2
CASSLYEGDGELFF
TGTGCCAGCAGCTTGTATGAAGGCGACGGGGAGCTGTTTTTT
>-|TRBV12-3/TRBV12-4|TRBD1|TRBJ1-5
CASSLDRGGYEPQHF
TGTGCCAGCAGCCTGGACAGGGGAGGCTACGAGCCCCAGCATTTT
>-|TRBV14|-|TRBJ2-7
CASSPRPSWEQYF
TGTGCCAGCAGTCCAAGACCATCTTGGGAGCAGTACTTC
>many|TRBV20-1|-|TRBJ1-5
CSARQGISNQPQHF
TGCAGTGCTAGACAAGGAATTAGCAATCAGCCCCAGCATTTT
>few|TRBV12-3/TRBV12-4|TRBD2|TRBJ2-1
CASTQLAGLAGGGSYNEQFF
TGTGCCAGCACCCAACTTGCGGGACTAGCGGGAGGCGGGAGTTACAATGAGCAGTTCTTC
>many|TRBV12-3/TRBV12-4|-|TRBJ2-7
CASGPLLRVTYEQYF
TGTGCCAGCGGTCCCCTCCTGAGGGTTACCTACGAGCAGTACTTC
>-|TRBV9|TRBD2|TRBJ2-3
CASSVGRAISDTQYF
TGTGCCAGCAGCGTCGGGAGGGCCATATCAGATACGCAGTATTTT
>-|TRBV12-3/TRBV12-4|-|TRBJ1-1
CASSSQNTEAFF
TGTGCCAGCAGTTCCCAGAACACTGAAGCTTTCTTT
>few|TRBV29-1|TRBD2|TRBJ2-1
CSVEGRLAVYNEQFF
TGCAGCGTTGAAGGACGGCTAGCGGTGTACAATGAGCAGTTCTTC
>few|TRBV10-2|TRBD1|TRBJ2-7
CASSESGTGLYEQYF
TGCGCCAGCAGTGAGTCGGGGACAGGGTTGTACGAGCAGTACTTC
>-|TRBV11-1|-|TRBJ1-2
CASGPDRGDYGYTF
TGTGCCAGCGGACCTGACCGGGGGGACTATGGCTACACCTTC
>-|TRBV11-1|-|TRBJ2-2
CASSHPTGEGANTGELFF
TGTGCCAGCAGCCACCCGACAGGGGAGGGGGCGAACACCGGGGAGCTGTTTTTT
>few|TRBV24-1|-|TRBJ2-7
CATSDLRGEQYF
TGTGCCACCAGTGATTTACGAGGGGAGCAGTACTTC
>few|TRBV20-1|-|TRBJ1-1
CSARGLDRTEAFF
TGCAGTGCTAGAGGACTCGATAGGACTGAAGCTTTCTTT
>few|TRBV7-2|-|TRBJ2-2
CASRPGTANTGELFF
TGTGCCAGCAGACCCGGGACTGCCAACACCGGGGAGCTGTTTTTT
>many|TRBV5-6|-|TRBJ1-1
CASSFRLNTEAFF
TGTGCCAGCAGCTTCAGATTGAACACTGAAGCTTTCTTT
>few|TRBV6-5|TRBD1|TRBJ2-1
CASSSDRGYSYNEQLF
TGTGCCAGCAGTTCTGACAGGGGTTACTCCTACAATGAGCAGCTCTTC
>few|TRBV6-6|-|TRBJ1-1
CASSYSTAEAFF
TGTGCCAGCAGTTACTCCACAGCTGAAGCTTTCTTT
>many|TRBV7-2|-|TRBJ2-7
CASSAVQGDEQYF
TGTGCCAGCAGCGCAGTCCAAGGGGACGAGCAGTACTTC
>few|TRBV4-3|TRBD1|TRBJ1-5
CASSQDRGLGGQPQHF
TGCGCCAGCAGCCAAGACAGGGGGCTAGGCGGTCAGCCCCAGCATTTT
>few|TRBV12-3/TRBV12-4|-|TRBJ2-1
CASSLKEQAYNEQFF
TGTGCCAGCAGTTTAAAGGAACAAGCCTACAATGAGCAGTTCTTC